Shown below are 10 T cell receptor beta chains from a single sample sequenced in a study of Graves' ophthalmopathy and Graves' hyperthyroidism. As the template, RNA transcripts were used to amplify TCR beta CDR3 regions. Second-round multiplex PCR came after a first-round RT-PCR that employed HTBI primers. Each CDR3 protein is one row after TCRdb ran MiXCR on the multiplex PCR reads. The sample yields about 740,000 distinct CDR3 sequences, 40% seen once. The sequenced material came from peripheral blood. These receptors were collected from an adult man with Graves' ophthalmopathy.

The chain recombines TRBV29-1 with TRBJ1-2; unclear D gene. The V end lost 6 bases, the J end lost 4 bases, and 15 bases lay between the germline ends. Germline V CDR1 and CDR2: SQVTM, ANQGSEA. The CDR3 is 13 amino acids. The CDR3 sequence: CSVVQGGGYGYTF. CDR3 nucleotide sequence: TGCAGCGTAGTACAAGGCGGTGGCTATGGCTACACCTTC.

Notes on this clonotype: Likely a read error: the CDR3 ends without its conserved phenylalanine or tryptophan. The chain uses TRBV11-2 and TRBJ2-5; D call uncertain. CDR1 is SGHAT, CDR2 FQNNGV, per germline. The CDR3 extends over 13 amino acids. With 4 bases removed from V and 1 base from J, the gap between germline ends came to 7 bases. The CDR3 sequence: CASSSYSQETQYC. The DNA of the CDR3 is TGTGCCAGCAGCTCCTATAGCCAAGAGACCCAGTACTGC.

This clonotype was picked up many times. CDR3 region: CSVGGTTETPNYGYTF. DNA of the CDR3: TGCAGCGTAGGAGGAACGACAGAAACGCCAAACTATGGCTACACCTTC. The chain joins TRBV29-1 to TRBJ1-2; D is perhaps TRBD1 (5 bases). Deletions cut 6 bases from V and 2 bases from J, with 22 bases between. Germline CDR1 SQVTM, CDR2 ANQGSEA. The CDR3 totals 16 residues.

This clonotype was picked up many times. CDR3 amino acids: CASSSVNGYTF. CDR3 nucleotides: TGTGCCAGCAGCTCCGTGAATGGCTACACCTTC. The gene calls are TRBV7-9 and TRBJ1-2; D gene unclear. The germline V and J ends were trimmed by 4 bases and 6 bases, with 6 bases remaining between them. Per germline, CDR1 SEHNR and CDR2 FQNEAQ (reference sequence). The CDR3 sequence is 11 residues long.

The chain links TRBV2 to TRBJ2-5; a possible D gene is TRBD1 (5 bases). This CDR3 has 16 amino acids. Trimming cost V 5 bases and J 2 bases, with 18 bases left between them. Germline CDR1 is SNHLY and CDR2 is FYNNEI. The CDR3 coding sequence is TGTGCCAGCAGTTATGGGGCTGGGAACAGACAAGAGACCCAGTACTTC. Its protein is CASSYGAGNRQETQYF.

The J gene is TRBJ2-5, the V gene TRBV7-6, with D possibly being TRBD2 (5 bases). V lost 5 bases and J lost 5, with 15 bases in between. Germline CDR1 is SGHVS and CDR2 is FNYEAQ. This CDR3 is 14 amino acids long. The DNA for the CDR3 is TGTGCCAGCAGCCTTAGTGAGGGCGGGGAGACCCAGTACTTC. Its translation is CASSLSEGGETQYF.

Only a few counts were recorded for this clonotype. The chain is built from TRBV7-2 and TRBJ1-2; 9 bases are a match to TRBD1. The CDR3 has 15 residues. Looked up from germline, CDR1 is SGHTA and CDR2 is FQGNSA. The V segment lost 7 bases and the J segment 8 bases; nucleotides outside the gene matches: 14. The CDR3, as DNA: TGTGCCAGCAAAATGGAGGGGACAGGGTTTTGGGGCTACACCTTC. Its protein product is CASKMEGTGFWGYTF. The full variable domain, rest sourced from reference TRBV7-2 and TRBJ1-2, is GAGVSQSPSNKVTEKGKDVELRCDPISGHTALYWYRQSLGQGLEFLIYFQGNSAPDKSGLPSDRFSAERTGGSVSTLTIQRTQQEDSAVYLCASKMEGTGFWGYTFGSGTRLTVV.

This clonotype was seen at least ten times. The chain carries TRBV29-1 and TRBJ1-1; D may be TRBD1 (5 bases). Germline assignment: CDR1 SQVTM and CDR2 ANQGSEA. The CDR3 is made up of 15 amino acids. V was clipped by 3 bases and J by 4 bases, with 18 bases between them. CDR3 sequence reads: CSVDGPGRDVTEAFF. The DNA for the CDR3 is TGCAGCGTTGACGGCCCTGGCAGGGACGTCACTGAAGCTTTCTTT.

V gene TRBV29-1 combines with J gene TRBJ1-4; TRBD1 matches at 8 bases. CDR1 SQVTM and CDR2 ANQGSEA come from the germline V gene. The V gene end was trimmed by 7 bases and the J gene end by 0 bases; junction bases not matched to a gene: 7. This CDR3 has 15 residues. The CDR3 is CSGSGQDATNEKLFF. The CDR3 nucleotides read TGCAGCGGATCGGGACAGGACGCAACTAATGAAAAACTGTTTTTT. Together with reference TRBV29-1 and TRBJ1-4, the CDR3 gives the full variable domain: SAVISQKPSRDICQRGTSLTIQCQVDSQVTMMFWYRQQPGQSLTLIATANQGSEATYESGFVIDKFPISRPNLTFSTLTVSNMSPEDSSIYLCSGSGQDATNEKLFFGSGTQLSVL.

The chain joins TRBV10-3 to TRBJ2-6; D is possibly TRBD1 (6 bases). The V and J ends lost 10 bases and 2 bases respectively, with 18 bases between them. Germline V gene sequence: CDR1 ENHRY, CDR2 SYGVKD. The CDR3 sequence is 16 residues long. CDR3 nucleotide sequence: TGTGCCAGCAGGGAAGAGGGGGTCGCTGGGGCCAACGTCCTGACTTTC. Residues: CASREEGVAGANVLTF.